The T cell receptor (beta chain) under discussion was sequenced for a study of cytomegalovirus exposure and HLA in healthy donors. In the PCR, 60 Vbeta and 13 Jbeta primers were used. Method: immunoSEQ multiplex PCR; TCRdb's copy keeps in-frame clones and lacks some. The sample lists roughly 100,000 clones, 70% to 80% occurring once. The clonotype was recovered from a man aged 30 to 39 in good health and CMV-seronegative. Material: PBMCs.

In DNA form, the CDR3 reads TGTGCCAGCAGCCCCGCGGGGGGGACTGAAGCTTTCTTT. It codes for CASSPAGGTEAFF. The J gene is TRBJ1-1, the V gene TRBV5-6, with TRBD1 as a possible D gene (5 bases). Germline CDR1 reads SGHDT; CDR2 reads YYEEEE. V was cut by 4 bases and J by 5 bases, with 12 bases left in between. This CDR3 has 13 residues.